This T cell receptor beta chain was sequenced in a study of monozygotic twins with cystic fibrosis (dated by TCRdb to the early 2020s). Regarding the study in general: Three micrograms of fragmented DNA went through 15 PCR cycles to produce barcoded libraries. TCR beta repertoires were compared within and between 16 monozygotic twin pairs with cystic fibrosis so that genetic influence on V and J gene usage could be assessed. The cohort included ten female and six male twin pairs, mostly children and adolescents, aged roughly 2.0 to 36.4 years with a median of 9.1 years. Twins were ranked among 1,060 cohort participants for weight-for-height and FEVPerc (FEV1 disease centile) at the day of blood sampling. Data for three of the twin pairs had been reported earlier in a different context.

Following the manufacturer's instructions, TCR beta CDR3 regions were amplified by multiplex PCR with the immunoSEQ immune profiling system. An Illumina NextSeq system was used to carry out the sequencing. Processing in the source paper ran as follows. The immunoSEQ Analyzer platform handled processing of the sequence data, and clonality was calculated by taking the square root of Simpson's index of productive rearrangements. V and J usage similarity was measured by Jensen-Shannon distance, and CDR3 generation probabilities were computed with OLGA. Shared CDR3 sequences were searched in the immuneACCESS database (August 2020) and in VDJdb (December 2020). Sourced from immuneACCESS, this table was stored by TCRdb with only in-frame sequences that have V and J called. A share of the clones is absent; for the studies checked, an unresolved V gene accounts for under half, and the remainder has no known explanation. That table is the source of V, J and clone size, and D and trimming were worked out from the DNA. The sample yields about 35,000 clones; roughly three fifths were counted once. The ten largest account for approximately 0.8% of the sample.

The twin pairs came from the European Cystic Fibrosis Twin and Sibling Study Cohort, which recruited patients from more than 150 CF clinics across 14 European countries. Zygosity and CFTR genotype were verified in-house, with zygosity tested by multiplex PCR of nine short tandem repeat loci. Peripheral blood was taken from each twin, and clinical parameters were recorded on the day of blood sampling. Genomic DNA was isolated from peripheral blood cells with phenol/chloroform and kept in TE buffer at 4 degrees C. Per the germline V gene, SGHAT is the CDR1 and FQNNGV is the CDR2. V loses 2 bases of germline sequence and J loses 7 bases, and the interval between the two ends is 14 bases. From the cysteine up to the phenylalanine, the CDR3 has a length of 14 residues. Just CDR3 DNA is preserved here, 42 bases in frame from base 1. Comment on this clone: Its specific antigen is unknown. The record has no base qualities; no much larger clone is one base away.

What the work shows at the level of the full study, not this receptor alone: The greatest similarity to the co-twin was observed for V gene usage in 13 of 16 pairs and for J usage in 8 of 16 pairs, which suggested genetic constraints. Monozygotic CF twin pairs shared significantly more nucleotide-identical clonotypes within each pair than unrelated CF individuals shared with one another (P = 0.000026, Mann-Whitney). The cohort was small, and no association was found between shared CDR3 numbers and age, concordance or disease severity. Simpson clonality was generally low (median approximately 0.01), which suggests a naive-dominated repertoire, and clonality was higher in the most severely affected patients.

The chain couples TRBV11-2 to TRBJ2-5, and perhaps TRBD2 as D gene, on 5 matching bases. The sequencing input was blood. The sequence came from a girl aged 5-17 years with cystic fibrosis. The CDR3 reads CASSLTNSRGTQYF. The DNA sequence follows: TGTGCCAGCAGCTTAACGAACTCCCGGGGGACCCAGTACTTC. This CDR3, with the reference TRBV11-2 and TRBJ2-5 proteins standing in past its ends, gives the full variable domain EAGVAQSPRYKIIEKRQSVAFWCNPISGHATLYWYQQILGQGPKLLIQFQNNGVVDDSQLPKDRFSAERLKGVDSTLKIQPAKLEDSAVYLCASSLTNSRGTQYFGPGTRLLVL.